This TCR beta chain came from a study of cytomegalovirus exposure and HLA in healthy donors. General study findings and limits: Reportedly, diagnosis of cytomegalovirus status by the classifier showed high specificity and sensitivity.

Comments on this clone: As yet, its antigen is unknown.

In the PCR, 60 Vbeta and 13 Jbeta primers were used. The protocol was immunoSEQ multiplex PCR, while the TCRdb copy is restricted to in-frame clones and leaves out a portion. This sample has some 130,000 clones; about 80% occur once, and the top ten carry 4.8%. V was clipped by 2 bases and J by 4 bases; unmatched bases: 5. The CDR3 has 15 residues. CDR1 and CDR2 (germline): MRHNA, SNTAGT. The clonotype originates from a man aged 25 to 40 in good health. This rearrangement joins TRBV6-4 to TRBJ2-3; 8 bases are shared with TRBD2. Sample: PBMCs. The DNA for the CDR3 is TGTGCCAGCAGTGACGGATCGGGGGGGGCAGATACGCAGTATTTT. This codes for CASSDGSGGADTQYF.